Presented here are 17 T cell receptor beta chains from one specimen sequenced in a study of blood T cell repertoires in COVID-19. Assay: immunoSEQ multiplex PCR; the TCRdb copy retains only in-frame clones and omits some. The sample holds 250,000 to 350,000 clones, about 85% seen once. The sample consisted of peripheral blood. All receptors come from a human donor with COVID-19, enrolled during active disease. The donor label of this sample is uncertain.

The chain combines TRBV24-1 with TRBJ2-2, with 13 bases that match TRBD2. The CDR3 covers 18 residues. The V gene end was trimmed by 6 bases and the J gene end by 4 bases; junction bases not matched to a gene: 10. Germline V gene lookup returns CDR1 KGHDR and CDR2 SFDVKD. CDR3: CATSQSGLAGYLTGELFF. DNA for the CDR3: TGTGCCACCAGTCAATCGGGACTAGCGGGATACCTCACCGGGGAGCTGTTTTTT.

There are a few counts of this clone. J is TRBJ2-7 and V is TRBV2, with D perhaps matching TRBD1 (6 bases). The ends were cut back, 7 bases at V and 0 bases at J, with 19 bases in the middle. Germline-derived CDR1 and CDR2 are SNHLY and FYNNEI. This CDR3 region has 16 residues. Here the CDR3 DNA reads TGTGCCAGCACCTACCGACCGGGACAAATCTCCTACGAGCAGTACTTC. It encodes CASTYRPGQISYEQYF.

The V call is TRBV7-2, the J call TRBJ2-3; 12 bases line up with TRBD2. CDR1 and CDR2 from the germline V gene are SGHTA and FQGNSA. The CDR3 has 18 residues. V lost 5 bases and J lost 3; bases outside the gene matches: 12. The CDR3 bases are TGTGCCAGCAGCCCGACTACGACTAGCGGGAGTCTTACAGATACGCAGTATTTT. Translating gives CASSPTTTSGSLTDTQYF.

This chain links TRBV28 with TRBJ1-2; 9 bases align to TRBD1. Trimming cost V 6 bases and J 8 bases; bases outside gene matches: 16. Germline CDR1 and CDR2: MDHEN and SYDVKM. This CDR3 has 16 residues. The CDR3 reads CASRNITGGVWGGYTF. CDR3 in DNA: TGTGCCAGCAGAAATATTACAGGGGGCGTTTGGGGCGGCTACACCTTC.

The chain is built from TRBV5-1 and TRBJ1-1, with 11 nucleotides matching TRBD1. With 0 bases clipped from V and 12 bases from J, the junction kept 7 bases outside the gene matches. Looked up from germline, CDR1 is SGHRS and CDR2 is YFSETQ. CDR3 length equals 14 residues. The CDR3 reads CASSLGTGGHPPFF. The CDR3 DNA sequence: TGCGCCAGCAGCTTGGGGACAGGGGGCCACCCGCCTTTCTTT.

The chain is built from TRBV29-1 and TRBJ1-1, with D tentatively TRBD1 (5 bases). This CDR3 has 15 amino acids. CDR1 is SQVTM, CDR2 ANQGSEA, per germline. V was trimmed by 6 bases and J by 3 bases, leaving 20 bases between them. CDR3 region: CSVRARGNGDTEAFF. DNA for the CDR3: TGCAGCGTCCGAGCCCGGGGGAATGGGGACACTGAAGCTTTCTTT.

The rearrangement links TRBV10-3 to TRBJ2-5; TRBD2 is a possible D gene (6 bases). The CDR3 length is 16 residues. V was pared by 0 bases and J by 1 base, with 12 bases between. Germline V gene lookup returns CDR1 ENHRY and CDR2 SYGVKD. CDR3 nucleotides: TGTGCCATCAGTGAGTCAGGGCAGGGAGGCCAAGAGACCCAGTACTTC. Translating gives CAISESGQGGQETQYF.

The chain uses TRBV3-1 (or the pseudogene TRBV3-2) and TRBJ1-2; D gene unclear. Trimming left V 3 bases short and J 8 bases short, with 7 bases between. The germline gives CDR1 LGHDT, CDR2 YNNKEL (reference sequence). CDR3 length: 11 amino acids. The CDR3 DNA follows: TGTGCCAGCAGCCAGAGTATGGGCTACACCTTC. Its protein is CASSQSMGYTF.

The gene calls are TRBV3-1 (or the pseudogene TRBV3-2) and TRBJ2-7; no reliable D call. V was shortened by 0 bases and J by 4 bases, with 10 bases between the two germline ends. The CDR3 has 14 amino acids. Germline V CDR1 and CDR2: LGHDT, YNNKEL (reference sequence). The CDR3 DNA sequence: TGTGCCAGCAGCCAAGATCATGGCAGATACGAGCAGTACTTC. This translates into CASSQDHGRYEQYF.

The V call is TRBV7-3, the J call TRBJ2-5; TRBD1 agrees at 8 bases. V lost 4 bases and J lost 5; bases outside the gene matches: 9. The CDR3 contains 15 residues. The germline gives CDR1 SGHTA, CDR2 FQGTGA. The CDR3 spells CASSSQGVPLETQYF. DNA of the CDR3: TGTGCCAGCAGCTCACAGGGGGTTCCTTTGGAGACCCAGTACTTC.

V gene TRBV3-1 (or the pseudogene TRBV3-2) combines with J gene TRBJ2-1; 10 bases are shared with TRBD1. Trimming at V came to 2 bases and at J to 10 bases, leaving 5 bases not matched to a gene. The CDR3 spans 14 residues. CDR1 and CDR2 (germline): LGHDT, YNNKEL (reference sequence). The CDR3 DNA reads TGTGCCAGCAGCCAATCGACAGGGGGCCCGGAGCAGTTCTTC. Its translation is CASSQSTGGPEQFF.

J is TRBJ1-1 and V is TRBV20-1; D uncertain. Trimming took 3 bases from V and 1 from J, leaving 21 bases between them. The CDR3 runs to 17 residues. Germline V CDR1 and CDR2: DFQATT, SNEGSKA (reference sequence). CDR3 loop: CSASGSAGPRANTEAFF. The DNA of the CDR3 is TGCAGTGCTAGTGGATCGGCGGGTCCGAGAGCGAACACTGAAGCTTTCTTT.

This clone was observed at least ten times. This chain links TRBV18 with TRBJ2-1; 8 positions match TRBD2. Germline V gene data show CDR1 as KGHSH and CDR2 as LQKENI. After removal of 2 bases from V and 8 bases from J, the junction contained 8 bases not matched to a gene. The CDR3 has 15 amino acids. The CDR3 sequence is CASSPGVAGFDEQFF. The CDR3 DNA sequence: TGTGCCAGCTCACCAGGGGTAGCGGGATTCGATGAGCAGTTCTTC.

On this clone itself: Other DNA sequences from this sample encode an identical CDR3 as well. This rearrangement joins TRBV7-2 to TRBJ1-1; D is uncertain. The germline gives CDR1 SGHTA, CDR2 FQGNSA. This CDR3 has 14 amino acids. Trimming took 1 base from V and 3 from J, leaving 9 bases between them. The CDR3 loop is CASSLGPGDTEAFF. The CDR3 DNA follows: TGTGCCAGCAGCTTAGGGCCCGGAGACACTGAAGCTTTCTTT.

This chain joins TRBV6-1 and TRBJ1-5, with 7 nucleotides matching TRBD1. After removal of 1 base from V and 0 bases from J, the junction contained 27 bases not matched to a gene. Germline V gives CDR1 MNHNS, CDR2 SASEGT. There are 24 residues in the CDR3. This CDR3 is CASSEVGGQPLTIRSRHSNQPQHF. CDR3 nucleotide sequence: TGTGCCAGCAGTGAAGTCGGGGGACAGCCCCTTACCATCAGATCCCGTCATAGCAATCAGCCCCAGCATTTT.

This chain joins TRBV5-4 and TRBJ1-5; D is ambiguous. The CDR3 is made up of 15 amino acids. Germline V lookup: CDR1 SGHNT, CDR2 YYREEE (reference sequence). V lost 0 bases and J lost 3, with 10 bases in between. CDR3 sequence reads: CASSLDRASNQPQHF. The CDR3, as DNA: TGTGCCAGCAGCTTGGACAGAGCCTCCAATCAGCCCCAGCATTTT.

The chain combines TRBV29-1 with TRBJ1-5; D perhaps matches TRBD1 (5 bases). From germline, CDR1 is SQVTM and CDR2 ANQGSEA. This CDR3 comprises 13 residues. V lost 6 bases to trimming and J lost 7 bases, with 16 bases between them. The CDR3: CSVSLGERQPQHF. Written as DNA, the CDR3 is TGCAGCGTGTCCTTAGGGGAAAGGCAGCCCCAGCATTTT.